This T cell receptor beta chain was observed in a study of brain T cells in children with intractable seizures. Method: immunoSEQ multiplex PCR; TCRdb's copy keeps in-frame clones and lacks some. Of 340,000 or so clones listed, over 90% are singletons. CDR3 size: 14 residues. Germline CDR1 is MGHRA and CDR2 is YSYEKL. V was clipped by 0 bases and J by 4 bases, with 7 bases between them. Time point reported: blood from clinic visit 5 months post-surgery; TSC patient then seizure free. This chain connects TRBV4-1 to TRBJ2-1; D is unclear. This TCR was sampled from a boy under three years old with tuberous sclerosis and intractable seizures. Sequenced material: peripheral blood, taken roughly 5 months after surgery. The CDR3 bases are TGCGCCAGCAGCCAAGAGGAAGCGTACAATGAGCAGTTCTTC. Protein product: CASSQEEAYNEQFF.